This T cell receptor beta chain stems from a study of identical twins. Findings and limits, study-wide: Out-of-frame alpha sequences shared by twins were enriched for low generation probability.

The germline gives CDR1 SGHRS, CDR2 YFSETQ. V was trimmed by 3 bases and J by 1 base, leaving 13 bases between them. CDR3 length: 15 residues. Template switching created a universal primer site, and the cDNA included unique molecular identifiers. MiXCR, run by TCRdb on the 5' RACE reads, gives a single entry per CDR3 protein. The top ten clones hold approximately 0.25% of a sample with 1,800,000 or so distinct CDR3 sequences, around 29% of them seen once. In regard to this clonotype: What it recognizes is unknown.

The sequenced material came from cord blood. The receptor comes from a newborn girl in good health. This rearrangement joins TRBV5-1 to TRBJ1-1, with D uncertain. The CDR3 loop reads CASSWVELRNTEAFF. The CDR3 DNA sequence: TGCGCCAGCAGCTGGGTCGAACTCAGGAACACTGAAGCTTTCTTT.